One sample yielded the 6 T cell receptor beta chains listed below, sequenced in a study of blood T cell repertoires in COVID-19. Generated by immunoSEQ multiplex PCR, the TCRdb table keeps only in-frame clones and is missing some. The profile covers a few hundred thousand clones, with roughly 80% appearing a single time and 7.5% to 9.5% taken by the ten largest. Input material: peripheral blood. The receptors derive from a woman older than 75 with COVID-19, enrolled during active disease.

The V gene is TRBV3-1 (or the pseudogene TRBV3-2), the J gene TRBJ2-7; 8 nucleotides align to TRBD1. Trimming cost V 4 bases and J 5 bases; bases outside gene matches: 10. Looked up from germline, CDR1 is LGHDT and CDR2 is YNNKEL (reference sequence). The CDR3 extends over 15 amino acids. This chain's CDR3 is CASSRTGGVFDEQYF. The DNA for the CDR3 is TGTGCCAGCAGCCGCACAGGGGGAGTTTTCGACGAGCAGTACTTC.

The chain links TRBV5-1 to TRBJ1-2, with TRBD1 matching 8 bases. The junction had 7 bases not matched to a gene; V was cut back by 4 bases and J by 8 bases. Germline-derived CDR1 and CDR2 are SGHRS and YFSETQ. The CDR3 contains 13 residues. The CDR3 sequence: CASSTQGAEGYTF. The DNA of the CDR3 is TGCGCCAGCAGCACCCAGGGGGCTGAGGGCTACACCTTC.

The rearrangement links TRBV6-5 to TRBJ1-5; TRBD1 aligns across 8 bases. This CDR3 has 14 amino acids. CDR1 and CDR2 (germline): MNHEY, SVGAGI. The V gene end was trimmed by 7 bases and the J gene end by 4 bases; junction bases not matched to a gene: 6. In DNA form, the CDR3 reads TGTGCCAGCAATCAGGACAGGGCAAATCAGCCCCAGCATTTT. Translated: CASNQDRANQPQHF.

The rearrangement links TRBV5-1 to TRBJ2-2, with TRBD2 matching 9 bases. Per germline, CDR1 SGHRS and CDR2 YFSETQ. The CDR3 loop spans 15 amino acids. V was pared by 4 bases and J by 2 bases, with 3 bases of the junction left unmatched. CDR3 amino acids: CASSPGLANTGELFF. CDR3 bases: TGCGCCAGCAGCCCGGGACTAGCCAACACCGGGGAGCTGTTTTTT.

This chain joins TRBV9 and TRBJ2-3; weak D call: TRBD1 (6 bases). Per the germline V gene, CDR1 is SGDLS and CDR2 is YYNGEE. The CDR3 loop spans 15 amino acids. V shed 1 base and J shed 2 bases, with 11 bases lying between them. The DNA for the CDR3 is TGTGCCAGCAGCGTAAGCACAGGGAACACAGATACGCAGTATTTT. Its protein is CASSVSTGNTDTQYF.

The CDR3 spells CASSLLVQGLNYGYTF. Here the CDR3 DNA reads TGTGCCAGCAGCTTATTGGTGCAGGGGCTAAACTATGGCTACACCTTC. The genes are TRBV7-9 and TRBJ1-2; a weak D match, TRBD1 (6 bases). V was pared by 2 bases and J by 2 bases, with 15 bases between. The CDR3 length is 16 residues. CDR1 and CDR2 from the germline V gene are SEHNR and FQNEAQ (reference sequence). The whole variable domain, filled in from reference TRBV7-9 and TRBJ1-2, reads DTGVSQNPRHKITKRGQNVTFRCDPISEHNRLYWYRQTLGQGPEFLTYFQNEAQLEKSRLLSDRFSAERPKGSFSTLEIQRTEQGDSAMYLCASSLLVQGLNYGYTFGSGTRLTVV.